This TCR beta chain was documented in a study of shared T cell receptors in the human thymus. This CDR3 has 18 amino acids. Germline V lookup: CDR1 SGHDT, CDR2 YYEEEE. After removal of 3 bases from V and 2 bases from J, the junction contained 8 bases not matched to a gene. Sequencing was performed with immunoSEQ multiplex PCR; in TCRdb, only in-frame clones are kept and a portion is missing. The table lists 600,000 or so clones, about 90% of them singletons, with 0.0094% in the top ten. The sample was also linked to a second study, of human thymus T cells. That work adds: Obtained as resections during corrective heart surgery, the thymus tissue was then studied.

The V and J genes are TRBV5-6 and TRBJ2-2; the match to TRBD2 covers 12 bases. The specimen was thymocytes. This receptor was identified in a boy less than two years old with a congenital heart defect. The CDR3 protein is CASSCRLAGAYNTGELFF. The CDR3 DNA reads TGTGCCAGCAGCTGTAGACTAGCGGGGGCATACAACACCGGGGAGCTGTTTTTT.